The 11 T cell receptor beta chains reported below all come from one sample, sequenced in a study of shared clonotypes between healthy human individuals. Libraries were prepared by immunoSEQ multiplex PCR; TCRdb keeps only in-frame clonotypes and omits some of them. The table includes millions of clones, approximately 90% detected once. Sequencing was carried out using naive CD4+ T cells sorted from blood. Subset reported: CD45RA+ positively selected. The origin of the receptors is a man between 18 and 35 years old in good health.

This clone was observed a single time. The chain couples TRBV6-1 to TRBJ1-2; D is undetermined. Trimming cost V 4 bases and J 5 bases, with 17 bases left between them. CDR3 length: 15 residues. Per germline, CDR1 MNHNS and CDR2 SASEGT. CDR3: CASSGSVKTFYGYTF. In DNA, the CDR3 is TGTGCCAGCAGTGGCTCTGTTAAGACCTTTTATGGCTACACCTTC.

This clone showed up just once. V gene TRBV5-4 combines with J gene TRBJ2-1; D uncertain. This CDR3 has 15 amino acids. Trimming stripped 4 bases from V and 0 bases from J, with 11 bases between. The germline V gene encodes CDR1 SGHNT and CDR2 YYREEE (reference sequence). The CDR3 loop is CASSPDPPSYNEQFF. CDR3 coding DNA: TGTGCCAGCAGCCCAGACCCCCCCTCCTACAATGAGCAGTTCTTC.

J is TRBJ2-1 and V is TRBV5-6; 12 bases agree with TRBD2. Germline V gives CDR1 SGHDT, CDR2 YYEEEE. This CDR3 is built from 18 residues. J was trimmed by 4 bases and V by 1 base; bases with no gene match: 9. The CDR3 reads CASSLRSSGRAWYNEQFF. The DNA for the CDR3 is TGTGCCAGCAGCTTGCGGTCTAGCGGGAGGGCGTGGTACAATGAGCAGTTCTTC.

The J gene is TRBJ2-1, the V gene TRBV30; 9 positions agree with TRBD2. CDR3 length: 14 residues. Germline CDR1 reads GTSNPN; CDR2 reads SVGIG (reference sequence). The trim removed 3 bases at V and 7 bases at J, leaving 7 bases unmatched. DNA for the CDR3: TGTGCCTGGAGGAAGGCTAGCGGGAATAATGAGCAGTTCTTC. It encodes CAWRKASGNNEQFF.

The rearrangement uses TRBV27 and TRBJ2-4; D not resolved. The CDR3 consists of 15 residues. Germline V gene sequence: CDR1 MNHEY, CDR2 SMNVEV (reference sequence). V was pared by 6 bases and J by 3 bases, with 15 bases between. CDR3 loop: CASSAHDLGKNIQYF. CDR3 sequence (DNA): TGTGCCAGCAGCGCCCACGACTTGGGCAAAAACATTCAGTACTTC.

The chain carries TRBV4-3 and TRBJ2-5; D could derive from TRBD1 or TRBD2 (5 bases each). CDR1 and CDR2 (germline): LGHNA, YSLEER. This CDR3 region has 15 residues. Trimming stripped 8 bases from V and 5 bases from J, with 21 bases between. DNA for the CDR3: TGCGCCAGCGCCCTTAGCTGGCGGGCAGGGGAGACCCAGTACTTC. Residues: CASALSWRAGETQYF.

The chain has TRBV12-5 and TRBJ2-7; D possibly corresponds to TRBD2 (6 bases). Trimming took 9 bases from V and 3 from J, leaving 18 bases between them. CDR3 length: 14 residues. CDR1 and CDR2 from the germline V gene are LGHNT and FRNRAP. CDR3 in DNA: TGTGCTAGAGAGAACGGACTAACACTCTACGAGCAGTACTTC. It translates to CARENGLTLYEQYF.

In this sample, this clone turned up once. J is TRBJ2-3 and V is TRBV10-3; no definite D call. This CDR3 comprises 16 residues. From germline, CDR1 is ENHRY and CDR2 SYGVKD. V lost 0 bases and J 0 bases, leaving 10 bases between the germline ends. CDR3 DNA sequence: TGTGCCATCAGTGAGTCGATGTCAGCTAGCACAGATACGCAGTATTTT. Encoded protein: CAISESMSASTDTQYF.

J is TRBJ2-3 and V is TRBV1; the table's D gene call, TRBD2, was not cross checked with the DNA. TRBV1 is a pseudogene segment. The CDR3 sequence is 15 residues long. The DNA of the CDR3 is TGCACCAGCCCTTACTCCTACGTTAGAACAGATACGCAGTATTTT. It translates to CTSPYSYVRTDTQYF.

The V gene is TRBV19, the J gene TRBJ2-3; 10 bases match TRBD2. The CDR3 contains 16 residues. With 3 bases clipped from V and 0 bases from J, the junction kept 3 bases outside the gene matches. Germline V lookup: CDR1 LNHDA, CDR2 SQIVND (reference sequence). The DNA for the CDR3 is TGTGCCAGTAGTATCCAACTAGCGGGGAGCACAGATACGCAGTATTTT. Its translation is CASSIQLAGSTDTQYF.

J is TRBJ1-2 and V is TRBV15; D is unclear. The germline V gene has CDR1 LNHNV and CDR2 YYDKDF (reference sequence). The CDR3 is made up of 13 amino acids. The V end was cut by 5 bases, the J end by 4 bases, with 11 bases between. In DNA, the CDR3 is TGTGCCACCAGCGCAGAGAGAGGCTATGGCTACACCTTC. Translation: CATSAERGYGYTF.